This entry lists 9 T cell receptor beta chains sequenced from one sample in a study of blood T cell repertoires in COVID-19. Repertoires were generated with immunoSEQ multiplex PCR, while TCRdb's copy carries only in-frame clones and drops some. The sample has around 140,000 clones; around 89% are singletons. What was sequenced was peripheral blood. Receptors were obtained from a man aged 55 to 70 with COVID-19, enrolled during active disease.

This chain connects TRBV28 to TRBJ2-7; tentative D call: TRBD2 (5 bases). CDR3 length: 14 residues. The germline V and J ends were trimmed by 4 bases and 1 base, with 11 bases remaining between them. Per the germline V gene, CDR1 is MDHEN and CDR2 is SYDVKM. The CDR3 here is CASSSTSGSYEQYF. The DNA for the CDR3 is TGTGCCAGCAGTTCTACCTCGGGGTCCTACGAGCAGTACTTC.

On this clone: Within the sample, other DNA sequences also encode this same CDR3. This chain uses TRBV9 with TRBJ1-1; D gene uncertain. Germline V CDR1 and CDR2: SGDLS, YYNGEE. This CDR3 is 14 amino acids long. Between the trimmed V and J ends, which lost 0 bases and 1 base, there was a span of 7 bases. CDR3: CASSVGGKNTEAFF. For the CDR3, the DNA is TGTGCCAGCAGCGTAGGCGGTAAGAACACTGAAGCTTTCTTT.

The gene calls are TRBV3-1 (or the pseudogene TRBV3-2) and TRBJ1-1, with D possibly TRBD1 on 6 matching bases. V was shortened by 1 base and J by 6 bases, with 12 bases between the two germline ends. This CDR3 region has 14 residues. Germline V gives CDR1 LGHDT, CDR2 YNNKEL (reference sequence). This chain's CDR3 is CASSQGRGISEAFF. For the CDR3, the DNA is TGTGCCAGCAGCCAAGGCAGGGGAATATCTGAAGCTTTCTTT.

The chain links TRBV12-3 or TRBV12-4 to TRBJ2-1; 10 positions match TRBD1. Trimming cost V 8 bases and J 8 bases; bases outside gene matches: 6. CDR3 size: 13 residues. The CDR3 region is CASAQGQGYEQFF. DNA for the CDR3: TGTGCCAGCGCCCAGGGACAGGGGTATGAGCAGTTCTTC.

This chain uses TRBV28 with TRBJ2-4; 7 bases are shared with TRBD2. Per the germline V gene, CDR1 is MDHEN and CDR2 is SYDVKM. The length of the CDR3 is 14 residues. Trimming cost V 5 bases and J 6 bases; bases outside gene matches: 7. CDR3 nucleotides: TGTGCCAGCAGTCCACTGGGGAGGGTAAACATTCAGTACTTC. Protein: CASSPLGRVNIQYF.

This chain joins TRBV7-8 and TRBJ2-2, with 10 bases aligning to TRBD1. V was clipped by 1 base and J by 4 bases; unmatched bases: 3. CDR3 length equals 16 residues. Germline V lookup: CDR1 SGHVS, CDR2 FQNEAQ. CDR3 DNA sequence: TGTGCCAGCAGCTTAGTGGGACAGGGGACCACCGGGGAGCTGTTTTTT. It is translated as CASSLVGQGTTGELFF. The entire variable domain, with the rest obtained from reference TRBV7-8 and TRBJ2-2, is as follows: GAGVSQSPRYKVAKRGQDVALRCDPISGHVSLFWYQQALGQGPEFLTYFQNEAQLDKSGLPSDRFFAERPEGSVSTLKIQRTQQEDSAVYLCASSLVGQGTTGELFFGEGSRLTVL.

This rearrangement joins TRBV28 to TRBJ1-3, with 9 bases that match TRBD1. The CDR3 is 15 residues long. Germline V gives CDR1 MDHEN, CDR2 SYDVKM. The V and J ends lost 6 bases and 2 bases, in that order; junction bases with no gene match: 5. In DNA, the CDR3 is TGTGCCAGCAGCCGTGGGACAGGGACTGGAAACACCATATATTTT. Its protein is CASSRGTGTGNTIYF.

The CDR3 bases are TGTGCCAGCTCAGGAGATAGGGGCGTTGATGAAGCTTTCTTT. It yields the protein CASSGDRGVDEAFF. The V and J genes are TRBV18 and TRBJ1-1, with D possibly matching TRBD1 (5 bases). CDR3 length: 14 residues. Germline-derived CDR1 and CDR2 are KGHSH and LQKENI. Trimming took 5 bases from V and 7 from J, leaving 17 bases between them. Supplemented by reference TRBV18 and TRBJ1-1, the full variable domain reads NAGVMQNPRHLVRRRGQEARLRCSPMKGHSHVYWYRQLPEEGLKFMVYLQKENIIDESGMPKERFSAEFPKEGPSILRIQQVVRGDSAAYFCASSGDRGVDEAFFGQGTRLTVV.

This chain joins TRBV5-1 and TRBJ2-3; TRBD2 matches at 14 bases. This CDR3 is 17 amino acids long. Germline trimming cut 4 bases from V and 0 bases from J; bases unmatched to any gene: 4. Germline loops: CDR1 SGHRS, CDR2 YFSETQ. CDR3 amino acids: CASSRTSGGLSTDTQYF. In DNA, the CDR3 is TGCGCCAGCAGCCGGACTAGCGGGGGGCTTAGCACAGATACGCAGTATTTT.